This is a list of T cell receptor beta chains from one sample in a study of blood T cell repertoires in COVID-19. Data came from immunoSEQ multiplex PCR; TCRdb stores just in-frame clones and leaves some out. The data contain 260,000 or so clones, 88% of them singletons. Sequencing was carried out using peripheral blood. The receptors stem from a man aged 18-30 years with active or convalescent COVID-19. The CDR3 runs from the conserved cysteine through the conserved F or W. The order of the fields is D gene, clone size, V gene, J gene, CDR3 protein, CDR3 DNA. The D gene is left open where the match is weak. Rows may omit the clone size; those that give it use once, few, many or a size class.

D: NA
size: NA
V: TRBV6-5
J: TRBJ2-5
CDR3: CASKRGRGGETQYF
DNA: TGTGCCAGCAAACGGGGCAGAGGGGGAGAGACCCAGTACTTC

D: TRBD1
size: NA
V: TRBV3-1/TRBV3-2
J: TRBJ2-7
CDR3: CASSQASRGTYEQYF
DNA: TGTGCCAGCAGCCAAGCCTCCAGGGGGACCTACGAGCAGTACTTC

D: NA
size: NA
V: TRBV2
J: TRBJ1-1
CDR3: CANTRGSLTEAFF
DNA: TGTGCCAACACCAGGGGCTCCCTCACTGAAGCTTTCTTT

D: NA
size: NA
V: TRBV25-1
J: TRBJ2-7
CDR3: CASSESQDKYEQYF
DNA: TGTGCCAGCAGTGAATCTCAAGACAAGTACGAGCAGTACTTC

D: NA
size: few
V: TRBV5-1
J: TRBJ1-2
CDR3: CASSLEPAGRNTF
DNA: TGCGCCAGCAGCTTGGAGCCAGCGGGAAGAAACACCTTC

D: TRBD1
size: NA
V: TRBV5-1
J: TRBJ1-6
CDR3: CASSPGTANSPLHF
DNA: TGCGCCAGCAGCCCCGGGACAGCAAATTCACCCCTCCACTTT

D: NA
size: NA
V: TRBV29-1
J: TRBJ1-3
CDR3: CSAGTPGNTIYF
DNA: TGCAGCGCTGGGACACCCGGAAACACCATATATTTT

D: TRBD1
size: NA
V: TRBV23-1
J: TRBJ1-4
CDR3: CASRRTGAPCEKLFF
DNA: TGCGCCAGCAGGCGAACAGGGGCTCCCTGTGAAAAACTGTTTTTT

D: TRBD1
size: NA
V: TRBV27
J: TRBJ1-6
CDR3: CASSLTGGESSLHF
DNA: TGTGCCAGCAGTTTGACAGGGGGGGAATCATCCCTCCACTTT

D: NA
size: NA
V: TRBV5-6
J: TRBJ2-7
CDR3: CASSLAGGRRFNEQYF
DNA: TGTGCCAGCAGCTTGGCCGGGGGGCGTAGGTTCAACGAGCAGTACTTC

D: TRBD1
size: NA
V: TRBV9
J: TRBJ2-5
CDR3: CASSPIGGPETQYF
DNA: TGTGCCAGCAGCCCAATAGGGGGCCCGGAGACCCAGTACTTC

D: TRBD1
size: few
V: TRBV25-1
J: TRBJ1-1
CDR3: CASSGTGGNTEAFF
DNA: TGTGCCAGCAGTGGAACAGGGGGTAACACTGAAGCTTTCTTT

D: TRBD1
size: NA
V: TRBV6-5
J: TRBJ1-4
CDR3: CASTTGTENEKLFF
DNA: TGTGCCAGCACCACTGGGACAGAGAATGAAAAACTGTTTTTT

D: NA
size: NA
V: TRBV5-4
J: TRBJ2-3
CDR3: CASSLFVSGDTQYF
DNA: TGTGCCAGCAGCTTGTTCGTCAGCGGAGATACGCAGTATTTT

D: NA
size: NA
V: TRBV5-8
J: TRBJ2-7
CDR3: CASSLEGGHSYEQYF
DNA: TGTGCCAGCAGCTTGGAAGGGGGACACTCCTACGAGCAGTACTTC

D: TRBD1
size: once
V: TRBV9
J: TRBJ2-7
CDR3: CASSAWDSYEQYF
DNA: TGTGCCAGCAGCGCCTGGGACAGCTACGAGCAGTACTTC

D: TRBD1
size: few
V: TRBV27
J: TRBJ1-5
CDR3: CASSFDRGNQPQHF
DNA: TGTGCCAGCAGTTTTGACAGGGGGAATCAGCCCCAGCATTTT

D: NA
size: NA
V: TRBV2
J: TRBJ1-2
CDR3: CASRRTERDGYTF
DNA: TGTGCCAGCAGGAGGACAGAGAGGGATGGCTACACCTTC

D: TRBD2
size: NA
V: TRBV3-1/TRBV3-2
J: TRBJ2-1
CDR3: CASTPTSGGYNEQFF
DNA: TGTGCCAGCACCCCAACTAGCGGGGGTTACAATGAGCAGTTCTTC

D: TRBD1
size: NA
V: TRBV19
J: TRBJ2-2
CDR3: CASRQGQFGELFF
DNA: TGTGCCAGTAGACAGGGACAGTTCGGGGAGCTGTTTTTT

D: NA
size: NA
V: TRBV12-3/TRBV12-4
J: TRBJ1-2
CDR3: CASTTGRDYGYTF
DNA: TGTGCCAGCACTACGGGGAGGGACTATGGCTACACCTTC

D: NA
size: NA
V: TRBV12-2
J: TRBJ2-7
CDR3: CASRLRQQPLRCDHSYEQYF
DNA: TGTGCAAGTCGCCTAAGACAGCAACCACTAAGGTGTGATCACTCCTACGAGCAGTACTTC

D: NA
size: NA
V: TRBV18
J: TRBJ2-7
CDR3: CASSPLSELYEQYF
DNA: TGTGCCAGCTCACCCCTCTCCGAGTTATACGAGCAGTACTTC

D: NA
size: NA
V: TRBV12-3/TRBV12-4
J: TRBJ1-2
CDR3: CASRTVDGYTF
DNA: TGTGCCAGCAGAACAGTAGATGGCTACACCTTC

D: NA
size: few
V: TRBV3-1/TRBV3-2
J: TRBJ1-1
CDR3: CASSQVILRGTGTEAFF
DNA: TGTGCCAGCAGCCAAGTAATCCTGAGAGGGACTGGGACTGAAGCTTTCTTT

D: TRBD1
size: NA
V: TRBV4-1
J: TRBJ1-4
CDR3: CASSQTTGEREKLFF
DNA: TGCGCCAGCAGCCAAACGACAGGGGAGCGTGAAAAACTGTTTTTT

D: TRBD1
size: NA
V: TRBV2
J: TRBJ1-1
CDR3: CASSEANRGLRTEAFF
DNA: TGTGCCAGCAGTGAAGCGAACAGGGGGTTGAGGACTGAAGCTTTCTTT

D: TRBD2
size: NA
V: TRBV9
J: TRBJ2-2
CDR3: CASSVVTSGGPDTGELFF
DNA: TGTGCCAGCAGCGTAGTGACTAGCGGGGGTCCCGACACCGGGGAGCTGTTTTTT

D: TRBD1
size: NA
V: TRBV7-8
J: TRBJ1-4
CDR3: CASSSGQDRGYGEEKLFF
DNA: TGTGCCAGCAGCTCCGGGCAGGACAGGGGCTATGGTGAAGAAAAACTGTTTTTT

D: NA
size: NA
V: TRBV9
J: TRBJ1-5
CDR3: CASSVRGNQPQHF
DNA: TGTGCCAGCAGCGTCCGAGGGAATCAGCCCCAGCATTTT

D: NA
size: NA
V: TRBV6-2/TRBV6-3
J: TRBJ1-1
CDR3: CASSDPTVNTEAFF
DNA: TGTGCCAGCAGTGACCCGACAGTGAACACTGAAGCTTTCTTT

D: TRBD2
size: few
V: TRBV5-4
J: TRBJ2-1
CDR3: CASSASGGSVYNEQFF
DNA: TGTGCCAGCAGCGCTAGCGGGGGGAGTGTATACAATGAGCAGTTCTTC

D: TRBD1
size: medium-sized
V: TRBV6-4
J: TRBJ2-3
CDR3: CASSGTGGTDTQYF
DNA: TGTGCCAGCAGTGGGACAGGGGGCACAGATACGCAGTATTTT

D: NA
size: NA
V: TRBV19
J: TRBJ1-5
CDR3: CASSRGLRQPQHF
DNA: TGTGCCAGTAGTAGAGGGCTCCGCCAGCCCCAGCATTTT

D: TRBD2
size: NA
V: TRBV7-8
J: TRBJ2-3
CDR3: CASSLVLAGGPDTQYF
DNA: TGTGCCAGCAGCTTAGTGCTAGCGGGGGGGCCCGATACGCAGTATTTT

D: NA
size: NA
V: TRBV18
J: TRBJ2-1
CDR3: CASSPGQGNEQFF
DNA: TGTGCCAGCTCACCGGGACAAGGGAATGAGCAGTTCTTC

D: TRBD1
size: NA
V: TRBV7-9
J: TRBJ1-6
CDR3: CASSQGTGGLPLHF
DNA: TGTGCCAGCAGCCAAGGGACAGGGGGTTTACCCCTCCACTTT

D: NA
size: NA
V: TRBV6-5
J: TRBJ2-5
CDR3: CASSSPQGWETQYF
DNA: TGTGCCAGCAGCTCCCCTCAGGGCTGGGAGACCCAGTACTTC

D: TRBD1
size: NA
V: TRBV5-8
J: TRBJ1-1
CDR3: CASSKGQGAGTEAFF
DNA: TGTGCCAGCAGCAAAGGACAGGGGGCCGGCACTGAAGCTTTCTTT

D: NA
size: NA
V: TRBV4-1
J: TRBJ2-1
CDR3: CASSQDVYQGSLIDEQFF
DNA: TGCGCCAGCAGCCAAGACGTGTACCAAGGGAGTCTCATCGATGAGCAGTTCTTC

D: NA
size: once
V: TRBV4-1
J: TRBJ1-1
CDR3: CASSQTKGVVTEAFF
DNA: TGCGCCAGCAGCCAAACGAAAGGGGTAGTCACTGAAGCTTTCTTT

D: TRBD1
size: NA
V: TRBV6-4
J: TRBJ1-5
CDR3: CARLDRDPDQPQHF
DNA: TGTGCCAGGCTCGACAGGGATCCGGATCAGCCCCAGCATTTT

D: NA
size: NA
V: TRBV7-3
J: TRBJ2-5
CDR3: CASSPTAQETQYF
DNA: TGTGCCAGCAGCCCGACAGCGCAAGAGACCCAGTACTTC

D: NA
size: NA
V: TRBV7-6
J: TRBJ1-6
CDR3: CASSRLVGSNSPLHF
DNA: TGTGCCAGCAGCCGACTTGTGGGTTCTAATTCACCCCTCCACTTT

D: NA
size: NA
V: TRBV11-2
J: TRBJ2-6
CDR3: CASSLEYGGGANVLTF
DNA: TGTGCCAGCAGCTTAGAGTACGGGGGTGGGGCCAACGTCCTGACTTTC

D: NA
size: NA
V: TRBV5-6
J: TRBJ1-4
CDR3: CASSPLRVNEKLFF
DNA: TGTGCCAGCAGCCCGTTGAGGGTAAATGAAAAACTGTTTTTT